A single TCR beta chain is shown here with its context. What it recognizes is unknown. It was with 60 Vbeta and 13 Jbeta primers that the PCR ran. The table came from immunoSEQ multiplex PCR; TCRdb's copy has only in-frame clones and leaves some out. The sample carries under 200,000 clones, 76% recorded once. This record comes from a study of cytomegalovirus exposure and HLA in healthy donors. Study-level results: Relative to equally common others, HLA-associated TCR beta chains showed greater clonal expansion in a later analysis.

Sequenced input: PBMCs. This clonotype was sampled from a man aged 55 to 70 in good health and CMV-seronegative.

CDR3 bases: TGCAGCGTTTTGGGGGGTGCCTACGAGCAGTACTTC. As protein: CSVLGGAYEQYF. The chain recombines TRBV29-1 with TRBJ2-7, with a possible D match to TRBD2 (6 bases). V lost 5 bases to trimming and J lost 2 bases, with 10 bases between them. Germline-derived CDR1 and CDR2 are SQVTM and ANQGSEA. The length of the CDR3 is 12 residues.